Each of the 21 T cell receptor beta chains below was sequenced from the same sample in a study of cytomegalovirus exposure and HLA in healthy donors. The repertoire was sequenced with immunoSEQ multiplex PCR; TCRdb's copy has only in-frame clones and lacks some. The table records some 72,000 clones, approximately 95% of them present only once. The material sequenced was PBMCs. Receptors originate from a man younger than 30 in good health and CMV-seropositive.

The rearrangement joins TRBV30 to TRBJ1-1; 7 bases are a match to TRBD1. The CDR3 sequence is 14 residues long. The germline gives CDR1 GTSNPN, CDR2 SVGIG (reference sequence). J gave up 0 bases and V 3 bases, and 4 bases lay outside the gene matches. CDR3 bases: TGTGCCTGGAGACGACAGGGAATGAACACTGAAGCTTTCTTT. Encoded protein: CAWRRQGMNTEAFF.

Only one count was recorded for this clone. The chain is built from TRBV9 and TRBJ2-1; no definite D call. The CDR3 is made up of 13 amino acids. Trimming removed 4 bases from V and 6 bases from J, with 11 bases in between. CDR1 is SGDLS, CDR2 YYNGEE, per germline. CDR3 DNA sequence: TGTGCCAGCAGCCCCCGCGTCGGCAATGAGCAGTTCTTC. Translated, it gives CASSPRVGNEQFF.

V usage is TRBV2 and J usage is TRBJ2-1; 9 bases match TRBD2. The length of the CDR3 is 16 residues. V lost 3 bases, J lost 0 bases, and 3 bases stayed unmatched. Per germline, CDR1 SNHLY and CDR2 FYNNEI. The CDR3 DNA is TGTGCCAGCAGTGAGAGTAGCGGGAGCTCCTACAATGAGCAGTTCTTC. Amino acids: CASSESSGSSYNEQFF.

The chain employs TRBV28 and TRBJ2-2; TRBD2 matches 10 bases. The germline V gene has CDR1 MDHEN and CDR2 SYDVKM. After removal of 6 bases from V and 3 bases from J, the junction contained 4 bases not matched to a gene. The CDR3 consists of 15 residues. CDR3 nucleotides: TGTGCCAGCAGACGAAGCGGGAGGGACACCGGGGAGCTGTTTTTT. Protein sequence: CASRRSGRDTGELFF.

The CDR3 spells CASRKTGASGNTIYF. CDR3 DNA: TGTGCCAGCAGAAAGACGGGAGCCTCTGGAAACACCATATATTTT. This chain joins TRBV27 and TRBJ1-3; D unclear. Germline CDR1 is MNHEY and CDR2 is SMNVEV (reference sequence). This CDR3 has 15 amino acids. Trimming removed 6 bases at V and 0 bases at J, with 12 bases between.

The gene calls are TRBV7-9 and TRBJ2-1, with D possibly matching TRBD2 (6 bases). This CDR3 has 17 amino acids. The ends were cut back, 5 bases at V and 4 bases at J, with 21 bases in the middle. CDR1 SEHNR and CDR2 FQNEAQ come from the germline V gene (reference sequence). CDR3 amino acids: CASSPLDWTTSYNEQFF. The DNA of the CDR3 is TGTGCCAGCAGCCCCTTGGACTGGACTACCAGTTACAATGAGCAGTTCTTC.

In its sample, this clone was seen once. Germline is not matched at one junction end, which may reflect a read error. This rearrangement joins TRBV2 to TRBJ1-4; 10 positions agree with TRBD1. Germline V gene sequence: CDR1 SNHLY, CDR2 FYNNEI. CDR3 size: 15 residues. CDR3 amino acids: CASSVPGQGNVKLFF. The CDR3 DNA is TGTGCCAGCAGTGTTCCGGGACAGGGGAATGTAAAACTGTTTTTT.

The chain has TRBV19 and TRBJ1-1; D call uncertain. The CDR3 length is 13 residues. Germline-derived CDR1 and CDR2 are LNHDA and SQIVND (reference sequence). V lost 2 bases and J 7 bases, leaving 11 bases between the germline ends. CDR3 bases: TGTGCCAGTAGTATAAGGAGGGTCGGTGAAGCTTTCTTT. Amino acids: CASSIRRVGEAFF.

This chain connects TRBV6-6 to TRBJ2-5; TRBD1 might be the D (8 bases). V was shortened by 4 bases and J by 5 bases, with 20 bases between the two germline ends. The CDR3 runs 16 residues. CDR1 and CDR2 (germline): MNHNY, SVGAGI (reference sequence). CDR3 amino acids: CASSSGGAPGGETQYF. The CDR3 DNA follows: TGTGCCAGCAGTTCAGGGGGCGCTCCCGGGGGGGAGACCCAGTACTTC.

The chain is built from TRBV27 and TRBJ2-1; D call uncertain. CDR1 is MNHEY, CDR2 SMNVEV, per germline (reference sequence). Trimming cost V 5 bases and J 0 bases, with 8 bases left between them. The CDR3 sequence is 14 residues long. CDR3 sequence: CASSLFSSYNEQFF. DNA of the CDR3: TGTGCCAGCAGTCTATTTAGCTCCTACAATGAGCAGTTCTTC.

This chain joins TRBV10-2 and TRBJ2-5; D remains unclear. From germline, CDR1 is WSHSY and CDR2 SAAADI. V shed 2 bases and J shed 2 bases, with 9 bases lying between them. This CDR3 has 14 residues. This CDR3 reads CASSEGRLQETQYF. Written as DNA, the CDR3 is TGCGCCAGCAGTGAGGGGCGCTTACAAGAGACCCAGTACTTC.

The chain links TRBV5-4 to TRBJ1-2; D might be TRBD1 (6 bases). Germline values: CDR1 SGHNT, CDR2 YYREEE (reference sequence). CDR3 length: 14 residues. The V gene lost 7 bases and the J gene lost 1 base, with 14 bases spanning the gap. DNA of the CDR3: TGTGCCAGCGGGTGGCAGGGGATTAACTATGGCTACACCTTC. Translated: CASGWQGINYGYTF.

The chain is built from TRBV27 and TRBJ2-2, with 8 nucleotides matching TRBD2. Germline CDR1 reads MNHEY; CDR2 reads SMNVEV (reference sequence). The CDR3 runs 15 residues. J lost 3 bases, V lost 6 bases, and 6 bases had no gene match. CDR3 DNA: TGTGCCAGCAGCCGCTCGGGGGGGCACACCGGGGAGCTGTTTTTT. Translated: CASSRSGGHTGELFF.

This chain connects TRBV28 to TRBJ1-1, with D maybe TRBD1 (6 bases). CDR1 is MDHEN, CDR2 SYDVKM, per germline. V was pared by 6 bases and J by 5 bases, with 16 bases between. The CDR3 covers 14 residues. CDR3 bases: TGTGCCAGCAGAACACAGGGTATGGGAACTGAAGCTTTCTTT. Its translation: CASRTQGMGTEAFF.

This chain joins TRBV5-6 and TRBJ1-1; D uncertain. Germline loops: CDR1 SGHDT, CDR2 YYEEEE. The CDR3 runs to 14 residues. The V and J ends lost 1 base and 5 bases respectively, with 12 bases between them. The CDR3 DNA reads as TGTGCCAGCAGCTTGAATCCTGGGAGAACTGAAGCTTTCTTT. This gives the protein CASSLNPGRTEAFF.

The rearrangement joins TRBV11-2 to TRBJ2-5, with 9 bases matching TRBD1. CDR1 and CDR2 from the germline V gene are SGHAT and FQNNGV. The CDR3 has 15 residues. Losses at the gene ends were 5 bases for V and 5 bases for J; bases not matched to a gene: 9. The CDR3 reads CASSPGSGTGETQYF. CDR3 sequence (DNA): TGTGCCAGCAGCCCTGGGTCCGGGACAGGGGAGACCCAGTACTTC.

The chain uses TRBV2 and TRBJ2-5, with TRBD2 identical over 8 bases. CDR3 length equals 15 residues. Trimming took 5 bases from V and 5 from J; bases not matched to a gene: 10. Per the germline V gene, CDR1 is SNHLY and CDR2 is FYNNEI. CDR3 sequence (DNA): TGTGCCAGCAGTATACTGGCGGGAGGAGAGGAGACCCAGTACTTC. This encodes CASSILAGGEETQYF. The full variable domain, in which reference TRBV2 and TRBJ2-5 provide the parts outside the CDR3, is EPEVTQTPSHQVTQMGQEVILRCVPISNHLYFYWYRQILGQKVEFLVSFYNNEISEKSEIFDDQFSVERPDGSNFTLKIRSTKLEDSAMYFCASSILAGGEETQYFGPGTRLLVL.

The chain joins TRBV2 to TRBJ2-7, with a tentative D call TRBD2 (5 bases). The CDR3 totals 12 residues. Trimming left V 6 bases short and J 3 bases short, with 9 bases between. CDR1 SNHLY and CDR2 FYNNEI come from the germline V gene. The CDR3: CASSGKGYEQYF. DNA for the CDR3: TGTGCCAGCAGCGGGAAAGGCTACGAGCAGTACTTC.

This rearrangement joins TRBV7-2 to TRBJ2-1, with D possibly matching TRBD2 (5 bases). Per the germline V gene, CDR1 is SGHTA and CDR2 is FQGNSA. This CDR3 is built from 14 residues. Trimming pared 2 bases from V and 8 bases from J, leaving 13 bases between. As DNA, the CDR3 is TGTGCCAGCAGCTTAACGGGGTCCCCGCATGAGCAGTTCTTC. The encoded protein is CASSLTGSPHEQFF.

V and J are TRBV13 and TRBJ1-1; possible D gene TRBD1, 6 bases. The germline gives CDR1 PRHDT, CDR2 FYEKMQ (reference sequence). The CDR3 has 14 amino acids. Trimming stripped 2 bases from V and 6 bases from J, with 13 bases between. CDR3: CASSLWQGFSEAFF. CDR3 DNA: TGTGCCAGCAGCTTATGGCAGGGGTTCTCTGAAGCTTTCTTT.

This clone was seen once. V gene TRBV6-5 combines with J gene TRBJ1-1; D gene unclear. The CDR3 length is 14 residues. From germline, CDR1 is MNHEY and CDR2 SVGAGI. Trimming removed 5 bases at V and 4 bases at J, with 14 bases between. CDR3 protein: CASSPRAQTTEAFF. In DNA form, the CDR3 reads TGTGCCAGCAGTCCGCGGGCCCAGACCACTGAAGCTTTCTTT.